This T cell receptor beta chain was sequenced during a study of T cells in Graves' hyperthyroidism and ophthalmopathy (dated by TCRdb to 2018 to 2020). General notes on the study: Peripheral blood samples were taken at initial diagnosis, before any treatment was given. To identify TCR V-J signatures that set the groups apart, the researchers used a discovery cohort of roughly 100 patients, made up of under 50 with Graves' ophthalmopathy and 57 with stable Graves' hyperthyroidism. Prospective prediction of ophthalmopathy was tested in an independent validation cohort consisting of fewer than 20 hyperthyroidism patients and some 17 patients who later progressed to ophthalmopathy. The 95 to 100 discovery patients were randomly split 7:3 into training and test sets. In addition, the study compared T-cell repertoires in thyroid tissue and in blood from six Graves' hyperthyroidism patients. After sampling, hyperthyroidism patients received methimazole starting at 30 mg daily, and ophthalmopathy patients received high-dose intravenous methylprednisolone. The paper reports TCR Vbeta CDR3 sequencing of over 120 peripheral blood samples: fewer than 50 ophthalmopathy, under 80 hyperthyroidism and approximately 17 progressor patients.

With regard to this clonotype: This receptor's antigen is unknown. No base qualities exist here, and no much larger clone lies one base off it.

The TCR beta CDR3 regions were amplified from RNA transcripts. The TCR CDR3 was subjected to a first round of RT-PCR using the HTBI primer set and the Qiagen OneStep RT-PCR kit. Libraries were constructed in a second round of multiplex PCR, after which size selection and purification were carried out. Libraries were sequenced paired-end with 100 bp reads on an Illumina HiSeq2000. The original pipeline was this. SOAPnuke was used to process the raw data, with reads discarded if the reads contained adapters or uncalled bases, had a mean Phred below 15, or lacked an exact constant-primer or identifier match. High-quality paired reads were merged using COPE v1.2.5, and each unique nucleotide sequence was defined as a clonotype. Clonotypes were aligned to IMGT TRBV, TRBD and TRBJ reference segments using MiTCR v1.1. Only V-J combinations with frequency above 0.0001, covering about 99% of repertoires, were analysed. A TCS score was defined as the ratio between F50 (clonal expansion) and ExV (chaos), using BLOSUM62-based TCRdist between CDR3 peptides within each V-J. Welch's t-statistics and random forest reduced some 510 V-J features to fewer than 15, which were used in a naive Bayes classifier (R e1071). Using fastp at Q25 and MiXCR, TCRdb reprocessed the public reads and kept productive beta chains. Rows are unified per CDR3 protein, each entry keeping the most common DNA and genes. TCRdb, not the original authors, processed these V and J calls. In all, the sample holds about 200,000 distinct CDR3 sequences, and about a sixth of those were seen once. The leading ten clones occupy 53% of the sample.

Stable Graves' hyperthyroidism was defined as the absence of progression to ophthalmopathy over 18 months of follow-up. Hyperthyroidism patients were aged 18 to 65 years and newly diagnosed, with disease duration of less than 2 months. Exclusion was applied to patients with uncontrolled infections, other autoimmune diseases, pregnancy or lactation. Clinical symptoms, serum thyroxine and TRAb, thyroid ultrasound, and orbital computed tomography formed the basis for the diagnoses. Ficoll-Paque density gradient centrifugation was used to isolate PBMCs from around 10 ml of fresh peripheral blood. Total RNA was extracted with Trizol reagent, and quality was checked on an Agilent 2100 Bioanalyzer. The paper as a whole reports these results and caveats: Most expanded thyroid clonotypes (frequency above 0.001) were also detected in blood, suggesting blood repertoires may reflect thyroid immune responses. No statistical method was used to fix the sample size in advance, and group allocation was not hidden from the investigators. Ophthalmopathy was separated from stable hyperthyroidism by a 13 V-J signature model, with roughly 88% sensitivity and about 84% specificity obtained in cross-validation and 80%/75% obtained in testing. In validation, the model predicted progression to ophthalmopathy with around 71% sensitivity and roughly 72% specificity, a median of 6.5 months before onset.

This TCR came from a woman in her forties or fifties with Graves' hyperthyroidism. The specimen sequenced was blood.

The sequenced DNA is TGTGCCAGCAGCCCCATGGGTGGCTACACCTTC. Its protein product is CASSPMGGYTF. The sequence is built from TRBV7-9 and TRBJ1-2; there is no confident call for the D gene. CDR1 and CDR2, per the germline V gene (reference sequence), are SEHNR and FQNEAQ. The CDR3 has 11 amino acids, counting the end cysteine and phenylalanine. Of all the DNA, just the CDR3 is kept, 33 bases in frame from base 1. Trimming costs V 5 bases and J 7 bases, and their ends lie 8 bases apart.